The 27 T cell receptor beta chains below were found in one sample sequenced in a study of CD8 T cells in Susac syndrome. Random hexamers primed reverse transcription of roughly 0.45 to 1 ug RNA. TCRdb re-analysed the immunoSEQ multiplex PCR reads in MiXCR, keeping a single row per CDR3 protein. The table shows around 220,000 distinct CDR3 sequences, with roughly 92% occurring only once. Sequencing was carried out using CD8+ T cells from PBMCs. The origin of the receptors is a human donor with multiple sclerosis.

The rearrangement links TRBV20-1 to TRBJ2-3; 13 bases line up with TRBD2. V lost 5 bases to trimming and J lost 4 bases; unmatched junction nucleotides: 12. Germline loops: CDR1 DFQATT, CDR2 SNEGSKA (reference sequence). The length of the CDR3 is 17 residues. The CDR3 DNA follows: TGCAGTGCTTCTGACCCCTGGACTAGCGGGAGCCCAGATACGCAGTATTTT. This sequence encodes CSASDPWTSGSPDTQYF.

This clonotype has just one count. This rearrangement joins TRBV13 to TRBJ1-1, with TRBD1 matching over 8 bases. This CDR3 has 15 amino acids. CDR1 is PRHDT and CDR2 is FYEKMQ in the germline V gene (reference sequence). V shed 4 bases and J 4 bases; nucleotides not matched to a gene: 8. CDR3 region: CASSSGQGWSTEAFF. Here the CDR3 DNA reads TGTGCCAGCAGCTCAGGACAGGGTTGGAGCACTGAAGCTTTCTTT. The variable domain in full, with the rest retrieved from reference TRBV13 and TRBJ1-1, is AAGVIQSPRHLIKEKRETATLKCYPIPRHDTVYWYQQGPGQDPQFLISFYEKMQSDKGSIPDRFSAQQFSDYHSELNMSSLELGDSALYFCASSSGQGWSTEAFFGQGTRLTVV.

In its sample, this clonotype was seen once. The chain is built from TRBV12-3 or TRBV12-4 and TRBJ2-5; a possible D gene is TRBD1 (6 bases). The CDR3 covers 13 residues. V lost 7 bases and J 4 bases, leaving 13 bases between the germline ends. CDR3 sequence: CASTARGLETQYF. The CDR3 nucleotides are TGTGCCAGCACCGCAAGGGGGTTAGAGACCCAGTACTTC.

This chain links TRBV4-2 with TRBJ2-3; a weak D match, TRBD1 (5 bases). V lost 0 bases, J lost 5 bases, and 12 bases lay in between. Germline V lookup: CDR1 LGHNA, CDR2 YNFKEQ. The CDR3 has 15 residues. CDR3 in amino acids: CASSQEMTVEDTQYF. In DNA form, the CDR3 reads TGTGCCAGCAGCCAAGAGATGACAGTTGAAGATACGCAGTATTTT.

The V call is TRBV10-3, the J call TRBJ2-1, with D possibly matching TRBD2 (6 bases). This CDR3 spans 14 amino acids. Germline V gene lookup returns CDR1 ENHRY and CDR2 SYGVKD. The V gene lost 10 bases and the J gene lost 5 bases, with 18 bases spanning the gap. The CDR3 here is CATSLEAGNNEQFF. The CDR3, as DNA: TGTGCCACCTCACTAGAAGCGGGCAACAATGAGCAGTTCTTC.

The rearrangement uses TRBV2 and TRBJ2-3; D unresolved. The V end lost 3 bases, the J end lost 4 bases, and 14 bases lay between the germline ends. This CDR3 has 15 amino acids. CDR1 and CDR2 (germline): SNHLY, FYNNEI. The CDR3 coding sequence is TGTGCCAGCAGTGATATCGGTAGGACCTCAGATACGCAGTATTTT. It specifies CASSDIGRTSDTQYF. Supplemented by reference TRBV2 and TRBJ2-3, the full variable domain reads EPEVTQTPSHQVTQMGQEVILRCVPISNHLYFYWYRQILGQKVEFLVSFYNNEISEKSEIFDDQFSVERPDGSNFTLKIRSTKLEDSAMYFCASSDIGRTSDTQYFGPGTRLTVL.

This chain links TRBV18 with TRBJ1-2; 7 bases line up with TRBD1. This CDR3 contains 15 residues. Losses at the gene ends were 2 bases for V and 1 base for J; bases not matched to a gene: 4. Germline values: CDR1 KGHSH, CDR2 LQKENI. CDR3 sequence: CASSPETGRNYGYTF. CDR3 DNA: TGTGCCAGCTCACCAGAGACAGGGCGTAACTATGGCTACACCTTC.

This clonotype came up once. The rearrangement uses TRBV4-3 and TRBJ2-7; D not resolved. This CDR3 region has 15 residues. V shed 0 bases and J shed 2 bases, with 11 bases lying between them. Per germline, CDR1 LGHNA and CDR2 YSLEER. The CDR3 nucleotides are TGCGCCAGCAGCCAAGATCCGGGTGGTCCCTACGAGCAGTACTTC. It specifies CASSQDPGGPYEQYF.

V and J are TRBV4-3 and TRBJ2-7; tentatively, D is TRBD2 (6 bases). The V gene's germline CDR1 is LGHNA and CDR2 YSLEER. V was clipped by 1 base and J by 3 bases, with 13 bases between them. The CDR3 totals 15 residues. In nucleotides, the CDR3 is TGCGCCAGCAGCCAAGCGGTTCGGGAGTACTACGAGCAGTACTTC. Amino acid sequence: CASSQAVREYYEQYF.

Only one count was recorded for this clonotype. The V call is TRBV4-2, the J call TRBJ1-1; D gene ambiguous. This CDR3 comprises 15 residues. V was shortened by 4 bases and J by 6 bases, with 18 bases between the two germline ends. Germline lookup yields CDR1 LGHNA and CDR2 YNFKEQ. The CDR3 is CASSPYVATSSEAFF. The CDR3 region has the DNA TGTGCCAGCAGCCCGTACGTGGCCACTAGCTCTGAAGCTTTCTTT.

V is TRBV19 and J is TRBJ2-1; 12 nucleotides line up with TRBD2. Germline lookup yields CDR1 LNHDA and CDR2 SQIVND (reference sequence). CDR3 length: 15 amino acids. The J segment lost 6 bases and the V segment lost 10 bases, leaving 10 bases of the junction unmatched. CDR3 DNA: TGTGCCACTAGCCCGCTAGCGGGAGGGCGCAATGAGCAGTTCTTC. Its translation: CATSPLAGGRNEQFF.

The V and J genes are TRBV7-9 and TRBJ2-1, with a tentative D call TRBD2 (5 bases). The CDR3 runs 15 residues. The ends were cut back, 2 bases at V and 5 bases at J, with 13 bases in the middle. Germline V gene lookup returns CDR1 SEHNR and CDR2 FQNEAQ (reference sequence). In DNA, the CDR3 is TGTGCCAGCAGCTTACTGTCTCCTAGCAACAATGAGCAGTTCTTC. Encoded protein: CASSLLSPSNNEQFF.

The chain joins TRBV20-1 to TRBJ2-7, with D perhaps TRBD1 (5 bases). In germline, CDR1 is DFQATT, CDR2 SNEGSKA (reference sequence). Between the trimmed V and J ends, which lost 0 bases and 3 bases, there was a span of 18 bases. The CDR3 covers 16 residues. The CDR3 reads CSARDFRQPLFYEQYF. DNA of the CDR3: TGCAGTGCTAGAGATTTCAGACAGCCACTCTTCTACGAGCAGTACTTC.

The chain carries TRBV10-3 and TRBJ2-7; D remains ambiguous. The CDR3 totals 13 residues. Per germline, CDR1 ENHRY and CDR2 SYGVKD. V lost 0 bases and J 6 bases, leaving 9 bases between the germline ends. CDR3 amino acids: CAISESDWVEQYF. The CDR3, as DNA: TGTGCCATCAGTGAGTCAGACTGGGTCGAGCAGTACTTC.

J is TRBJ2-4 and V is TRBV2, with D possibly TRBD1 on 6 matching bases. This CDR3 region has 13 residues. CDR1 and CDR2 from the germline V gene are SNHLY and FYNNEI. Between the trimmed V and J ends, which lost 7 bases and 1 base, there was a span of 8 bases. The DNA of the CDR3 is TGTGCCAGCAAGAGGGGGGCCAAAAACATTCAGTACTTC. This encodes CASKRGAKNIQYF.

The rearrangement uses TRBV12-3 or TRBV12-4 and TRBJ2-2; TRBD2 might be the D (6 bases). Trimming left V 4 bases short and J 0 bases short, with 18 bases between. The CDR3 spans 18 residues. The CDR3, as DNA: TGTGCCAGCAGTTGGAGGGTGGAAGAATTACCGAACACCGGGGAGCTGTTTTTT. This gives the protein CASSWRVEELPNTGELFF.

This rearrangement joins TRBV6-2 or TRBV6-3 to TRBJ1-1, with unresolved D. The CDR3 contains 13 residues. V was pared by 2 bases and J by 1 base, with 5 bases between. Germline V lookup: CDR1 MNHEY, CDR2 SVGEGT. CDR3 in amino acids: CASSYVPNTEAFF. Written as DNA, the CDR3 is TGTGCCAGCAGTTACGTCCCGAACACTGAAGCTTTCTTT.

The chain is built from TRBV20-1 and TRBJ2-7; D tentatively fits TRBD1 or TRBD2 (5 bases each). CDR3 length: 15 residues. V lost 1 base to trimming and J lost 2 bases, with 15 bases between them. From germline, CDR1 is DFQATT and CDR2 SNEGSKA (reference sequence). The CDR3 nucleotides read TGCAGTGCTAGAGGTCTAGGGACGCCTACCTACGAGCAGTACTTC. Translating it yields CSARGLGTPTYEQYF.

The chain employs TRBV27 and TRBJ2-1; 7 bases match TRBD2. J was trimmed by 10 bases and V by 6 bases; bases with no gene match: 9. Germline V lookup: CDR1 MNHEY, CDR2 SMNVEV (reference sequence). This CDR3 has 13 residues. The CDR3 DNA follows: TGTGCCAGCAGCGTTAGCACGGGAGGCGAGCAGTTCTTC. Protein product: CASSVSTGGEQFF.

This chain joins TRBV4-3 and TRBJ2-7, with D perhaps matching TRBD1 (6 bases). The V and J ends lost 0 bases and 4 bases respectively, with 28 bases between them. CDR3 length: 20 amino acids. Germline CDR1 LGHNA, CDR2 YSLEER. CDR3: CASSQDSTPLSRDKLYEQYF. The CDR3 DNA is TGCGCCAGCAGCCAAGATTCTACGCCGTTGTCAAGGGACAAACTGTACGAGCAGTACTTC.

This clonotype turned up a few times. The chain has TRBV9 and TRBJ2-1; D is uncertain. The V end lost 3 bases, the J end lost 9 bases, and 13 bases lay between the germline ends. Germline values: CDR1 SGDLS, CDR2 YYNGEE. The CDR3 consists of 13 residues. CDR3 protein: CASSGTPGGEQFF. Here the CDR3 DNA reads TGTGCCAGCAGCGGTACCCCAGGCGGTGAGCAGTTCTTC.

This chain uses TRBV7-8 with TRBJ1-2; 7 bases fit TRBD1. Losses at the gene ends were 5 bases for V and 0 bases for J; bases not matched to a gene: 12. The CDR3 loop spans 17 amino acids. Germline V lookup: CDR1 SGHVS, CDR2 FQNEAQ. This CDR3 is CASSPMPPGTANYGYTF. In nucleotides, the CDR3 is TGTGCCAGCAGCCCCATGCCCCCCGGGACAGCTAACTATGGCTACACCTTC.

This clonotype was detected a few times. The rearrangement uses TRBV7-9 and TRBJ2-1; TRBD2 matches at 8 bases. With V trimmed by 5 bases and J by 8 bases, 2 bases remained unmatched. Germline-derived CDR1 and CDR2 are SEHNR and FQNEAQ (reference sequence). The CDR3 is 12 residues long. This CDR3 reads CASSVTSDEQFF. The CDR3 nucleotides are TGTGCCAGCAGCGTGACTAGCGATGAGCAGTTCTTC.

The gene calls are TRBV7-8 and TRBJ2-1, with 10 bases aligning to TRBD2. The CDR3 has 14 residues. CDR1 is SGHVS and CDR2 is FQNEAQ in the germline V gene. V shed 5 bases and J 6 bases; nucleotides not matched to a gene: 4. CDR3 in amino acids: CASSISSGGNEQFF. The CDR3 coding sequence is TGTGCCAGCAGCATCTCTAGCGGGGGCAATGAGCAGTTCTTC.

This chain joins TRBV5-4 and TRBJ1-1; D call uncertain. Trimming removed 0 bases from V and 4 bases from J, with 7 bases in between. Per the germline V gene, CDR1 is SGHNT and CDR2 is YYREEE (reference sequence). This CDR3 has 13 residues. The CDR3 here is CASSLAQGTEAFF. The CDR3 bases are TGTGCCAGCAGCTTGGCCCAAGGCACTGAAGCTTTCTTT.

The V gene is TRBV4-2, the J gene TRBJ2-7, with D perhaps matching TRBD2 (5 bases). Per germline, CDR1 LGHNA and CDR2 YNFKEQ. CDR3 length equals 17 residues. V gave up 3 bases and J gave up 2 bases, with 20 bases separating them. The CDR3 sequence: CASSQEDYLRSPYEQYF. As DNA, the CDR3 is TGTGCCAGCAGCCAGGAAGACTATCTCCGGTCTCCCTACGAGCAGTACTTC.

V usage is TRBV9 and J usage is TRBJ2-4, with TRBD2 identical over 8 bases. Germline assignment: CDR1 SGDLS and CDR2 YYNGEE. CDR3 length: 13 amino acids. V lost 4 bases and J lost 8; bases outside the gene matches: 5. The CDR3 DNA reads TGTGCCAGCAGCCCCCCCGGGAGGGACATTCAGTACTTC. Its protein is CASSPPGRDIQYF.